This T cell receptor beta chain came from a study of early T cells in non-severe SARS-CoV-2 infection. Looking at the study overall: Alpha and beta chains were unpaired, from unsorted whole-blood bulk RNA. Study outcomes and limitations: Private and CD4 specificities were missed by VDJdb matching, skewed to anti-spike CD8.

Each single cDNA molecule received a unique molecular identifier. TCRdb analysed the 5' RACE reads with MiXCR anew, one entry per CDR3 protein. The sample contains 25,000 to 35,000 distinct CDR3 sequences, 2.5% to 3.5% of which appear only once. The CDR3 is 15 residues long. Germline-derived CDR1 and CDR2 are SGHVS and FQNEAQ. Trimming cost V 1 base and J 7 bases, with 16 bases left between them. This clonotype was observed many times. Its specificity is not known. Source material: whole blood. The source is an adult who was a healthcare worker with PCR-confirmed SARS-CoV-2 infection or an uninfected control (not recorded which). V gene TRBV7-8 combines with J gene TRBJ1-1; D gene uncertain. CDR3 amino acids: CASSLGILPRGEAFF. CDR3 nucleotide sequence: TGTGCCAGCAGCTTAGGTATTCTCCCCCGCGGTGAAGCTTTCTTT.